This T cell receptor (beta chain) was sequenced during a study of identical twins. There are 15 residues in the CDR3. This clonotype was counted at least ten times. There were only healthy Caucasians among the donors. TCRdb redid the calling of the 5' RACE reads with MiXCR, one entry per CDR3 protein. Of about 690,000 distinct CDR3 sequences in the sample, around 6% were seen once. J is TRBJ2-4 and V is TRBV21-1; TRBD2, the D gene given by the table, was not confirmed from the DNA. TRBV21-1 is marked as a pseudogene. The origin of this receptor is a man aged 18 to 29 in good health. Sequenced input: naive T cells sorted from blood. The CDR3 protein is CASSKAVKGPNIQYF. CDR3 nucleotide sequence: TGTGCCAGCAGCAAAGCGGTAAAGGGCCCAAACATTCAGTACTTC.